The 24 T cell receptor beta chains below were found in one sample sequenced in a study of blood T cell repertoires in COVID-19. Measured with immunoSEQ multiplex PCR; TCRdb has only the in-frame clones, and not every one. The table lists roughly 250,000 clones, 65% to 85% of them singletons. The specimen was peripheral blood. The receptors were gathered from a woman aged 40-49 years with active or convalescent COVID-19.

The rearrangement links TRBV10-3 to TRBJ1-1; D not certain. This CDR3 contains 16 residues. In germline, CDR1 is ENHRY, CDR2 SYGVKD. V shed 3 bases and J shed 1 base, with 15 bases lying between them. The CDR3 loop reads CAISDNPGRGNTEAFF. The CDR3 DNA is TGTGCCATCAGTGACAATCCTGGGCGGGGGAACACTGAAGCTTTCTTT.

The rearrangement links TRBV3-1 (or the pseudogene TRBV3-2) to TRBJ1-2; no firm D call. The CDR3 spans 12 residues. CDR1 is LGHDT and CDR2 is YNNKEL in the germline V gene (reference sequence). With 3 bases removed from V and 8 bases from J, the gap between germline ends came to 10 bases. CDR3 amino acids: CASSQFGEGYTF. CDR3 sequence (DNA): TGTGCCAGCAGCCAGTTTGGAGAGGGCTACACCTTC.

This chain links TRBV2 with TRBJ1-1, with 9 bases matching TRBD1. CDR3 size: 14 residues. CDR1 is SNHLY, CDR2 FYNNEI, per germline. J lost 4 bases, V lost 7 bases, and 7 bases had no gene match. CDR3 nucleotides: TGTGCCAGCATCCTCGGACAGGGGATCACTGAAGCTTTCTTT. It is translated as CASILGQGITEAFF.

This chain connects TRBV30 to TRBJ1-4; 9 bases are shared with TRBD1. The V gene's germline CDR1 is GTSNPN and CDR2 SVGIG (reference sequence). The CDR3 runs to 13 residues. J lost 8 bases, V lost 1 base, and 2 bases had no gene match. In DNA form, the CDR3 reads TGTGCCTGGAGTGGGGACAGGGTGGAAAAACTGTTTTTT. Translated: CAWSGDRVEKLFF.

As for this clone: This CDR3 is also generated by other DNA sequences in the sample. CDR3 nucleotides: TGCGCCAGCAGCTTGGGTGGGGGCTGGGCTCAGCCCCAGCATTTT. Its translation is CASSLGGGWAQPQHF. The chain carries TRBV5-1 and TRBJ1-5, with D maybe TRBD1 (6 bases). Germline loops: CDR1 SGHRS, CDR2 YFSETQ. This CDR3 has 15 residues. Between the trimmed V and J ends, which lost 0 bases and 6 bases, there was a span of 13 bases.

This clone came up many times. At the DNA level, this CDR3 is encoded by other sequences in the same sample as well. This chain connects TRBV27 to TRBJ1-6; no firm D call. Germline V CDR1 and CDR2: MNHEY, SMNVEV (reference sequence). The length of the CDR3 is 14 residues. Between the trimmed V and J ends, which lost 3 bases and 10 bases, there was a span of 13 bases. In DNA, the CDR3 is TGTGCCAGCAGTTTGAGGAGGGTACTGTCACCCCTCCACTTT. It encodes CASSLRRVLSPLHF.

The genes are TRBV9 and TRBJ2-5; D gene uncertain. V dropped 4 bases and J dropped 3 bases, with 10 bases sitting between them. Per germline, CDR1 SGDLS and CDR2 YYNGEE. The CDR3 has 13 residues. CDR3 sequence reads: CASSFGNEETQYF. In nucleotides, the CDR3 is TGTGCCAGCAGCTTTGGCAACGAAGAGACCCAGTACTTC.

The chain combines TRBV5-1 with TRBJ1-3, with a possible D match to TRBD1 (5 bases). The CDR3 sequence is 13 residues long. V lost 4 bases and J lost 3, with 8 bases in between. Per the germline V gene, CDR1 is SGHRS and CDR2 is YFSETQ. The CDR3 sequence: CASSPDSGNTIYF. The CDR3 DNA reads TGCGCCAGCAGCCCCGACAGTGGAAACACCATATATTTT.

CDR3 sequence: CASSLLAGGLRGGQYF. In nucleotides, the CDR3 is TGTGCCAGCAGCTTACTAGCGGGGGGGCTTCGTGGTGGGCAGTATTTT. The chain combines TRBV7-9 with TRBJ2-3, with 12 nucleotides matching TRBD2. CDR3 length equals 16 residues. Unmatched junction bases numbered 11, after V lost 2 bases and J lost 11 bases. Germline V CDR1 and CDR2: SEHNR, FQNEAQ (reference sequence).

This chain uses TRBV6-5 with TRBJ2-3; a weak D match, TRBD1 (5 bases). The CDR3 sequence is 14 residues long. V lost 7 bases and J lost 4, with 15 bases in between. The germline V gene encodes CDR1 MNHEY and CDR2 SVGAGI. CDR3 region: CASTSPQGADTQYF. CDR3 nucleotides: TGTGCCAGCACCTCCCCGCAGGGTGCAGATACGCAGTATTTT.

The chain recombines TRBV5-1 with TRBJ2-3; 12 bases map to TRBD2. Trimming took 4 bases from V and 3 from J; bases not matched to a gene: 9. There are 17 residues in the CDR3. Germline V gene lookup returns CDR1 SGHRS and CDR2 YFSETQ. CDR3 loop: CASSHLSTSGGTDTQYF. The CDR3 DNA sequence: TGCGCCAGCAGCCACTTATCGACTAGCGGGGGAACAGATACGCAGTATTTT.

The rearrangement uses TRBV2 and TRBJ2-2, with 8 bases identical to TRBD2. Germline trimming cut 6 bases from V and 5 bases from J; bases unmatched to any gene: 11. Per the germline V gene, CDR1 is SNHLY and CDR2 is FYNNEI. The CDR3 runs 16 residues. The CDR3 loop is CASSLYGGAVTGELFF. The CDR3, as DNA: TGTGCCAGCAGCTTATACGGGGGGGCCGTAACCGGGGAGCTGTTTTTT.

The CDR3 loop reads CASSPPAGVSGANVLTF. The DNA of the CDR3 is TGTGCCAGCAGCCCCCCAGCGGGGGTCTCTGGGGCCAACGTCCTGACTTTC. J is TRBJ2-6 and V is TRBV7-9, with 8 nucleotides matching TRBD2. Germline V CDR1 and CDR2: SEHNR, FQNEAQ (reference sequence). The trim removed 5 bases at V and 0 bases at J, leaving 6 bases unmatched. The CDR3 sequence is 17 residues long.

The V and J genes are TRBV11-2 and TRBJ2-7; weak D call: TRBD1 (5 bases). CDR1 is SGHAT and CDR2 is FQNNGV in the germline V gene. The V and J ends lost 1 base and 3 bases respectively, with 7 bases between them. The length of the CDR3 is 13 residues. CDR3 amino acids: CASSLVTGYEQYV. The CDR3 coding sequence is TGTGCCAGCAGCTTAGTAACAGGCTACGAGCAGTACGTC.

This clone was seen a handful of times. The chain couples TRBV24-1 to TRBJ2-5; TRBD1 might be the D (5 bases). Trimming shortened V by 5 bases and J by 2 bases, and 11 bases separated the two germline ends. From germline, CDR1 is KGHDR and CDR2 SFDVKD. CDR3 size: 14 residues. CDR3 protein: CATSAKGYQETQYF. DNA of the CDR3: TGTGCCACCAGTGCGAAGGGGTATCAAGAGACCCAGTACTTC.

This clone occurred once. V usage is TRBV6-1 and J usage is TRBJ1-2; D unclear. Trimming removed 1 base at V and 2 bases at J, with 8 bases between. The CDR3 spans 14 residues. Germline V gene lookup returns CDR1 MNHNS and CDR2 SASEGT. The CDR3 DNA follows: TGTGCCAGCAGTGAAGGGAACAGCAACTATGGCTACACCTTC. Protein product: CASSEGNSNYGYTF.

The V and J genes are TRBV2 and TRBJ2-7; 10 bases fit TRBD1. With 6 bases clipped from V and 12 bases from J, the junction kept 11 bases outside the gene matches. This CDR3 spans 13 amino acids. CDR1 SNHLY and CDR2 FYNNEI come from the germline V gene. The CDR3 protein is CASSRDRGQMGYF. CDR3 nucleotide sequence: TGTGCCAGCAGCCGGGACAGGGGTCAAATGGGGTACTTC.

The J gene is TRBJ2-1, the V gene TRBV6-4; the match to TRBD1 covers 8 bases. The CDR3 has 17 residues. V dropped 6 bases and J dropped 1; count of bases not matched to a gene: 11. From germline, CDR1 is MRHNA and CDR2 SNTAGT. This chain's CDR3 is CASSPTGTGESYNEQFF. In nucleotides, the CDR3 is TGTGCCAGCAGCCCAACGGGGACAGGAGAGTCCTACAATGAGCAGTTCTTC.

V is TRBV12-3 or TRBV12-4 and J is TRBJ1-2; D is possibly TRBD1 (5 bases). CDR3 length: 13 residues. Trimming shortened V by 1 base and J by 8 bases, and 11 bases separated the two germline ends. The CDR3 loop reads CASSLGQGSGYTF. CDR3 coding DNA: TGTGCCAGCAGTTTAGGGCAGGGTAGCGGCTACACCTTC.

The chain employs TRBV30 and TRBJ1-2; TRBD1 agrees at 7 bases. V lost 4 bases to trimming and J lost 8 bases; unmatched junction nucleotides: 10. Germline CDR1 GTSNPN, CDR2 SVGIG (reference sequence). This CDR3 contains 13 residues. The DNA for the CDR3 is TGTGCCTGGATCCGACAGGGATCGAGAGGCTACACCTTC. This encodes CAWIRQGSRGYTF.

The chain links TRBV11-2 to TRBJ1-2, with TRBD1 matching over 8 bases. Trimming removed 4 bases from V and 4 bases from J; junction bases left unmatched: 5. The length of the CDR3 is 14 residues. Germline V lookup: CDR1 SGHAT, CDR2 FQNNGV. The DNA for the CDR3 is TGTGCCAGCAGCTCCGGGACAGGAATCTATGGCTACACCTTC. Encoded protein: CASSSGTGIYGYTF.

This sequence joins TRBV5-1 and TRBJ2-2, with 12 bases identical to TRBD2. V shed 3 bases and J 1 base; nucleotides not matched to a gene: 1. This CDR3 contains 16 residues. CDR1 SGHRS and CDR2 YFSETQ come from the germline V gene. The CDR3 region has the DNA TGCGCCAGCAGCTGGGGACTAGCGGGGAACACCGGGGAGCTGTTTTTT. It is translated as CASSWGLAGNTGELFF.

The chain uses TRBV15 and TRBJ2-7; no clear D. V lost 0 bases, J lost 5 bases, and 11 bases lay in between. The CDR3 consists of 14 residues. CDR1 and CDR2 (germline): LNHNV, YYDKDF (reference sequence). CDR3 sequence reads: CATSRDQAGDEQYF. The CDR3 DNA is TGTGCCACCAGCAGAGATCAGGCAGGCGACGAGCAGTACTTC.

The chain links TRBV30 to TRBJ1-4; weak D call: TRBD1 (5 bases). This CDR3 is 14 amino acids long. Germline CDR1 GTSNPN, CDR2 SVGIG (reference sequence). V was cut by 0 bases and J by 4 bases, with 9 bases left in between. The DNA for the CDR3 is TGTGCCTGGAGTGTCGGGGGAGTTAATGAAAAACTGTTTTTT. Translation gives CAWSVGGVNEKLFF.